This T cell receptor (beta chain) was captured by sequencing in a study of Graves' ophthalmopathy and Graves' hyperthyroidism. Study-wide findings and caveats: Blood also harbored most expanded thyroid clonotypes above 0.001 frequency.

In this sample, this clonotype turned up a few times. The antigen remains undetermined. Having ophthalmopathy, the donors showed moderate-to-severe activity, CAS ≥3 and NOSPECS ≥4, with disease lasting under 3 months. Trimming pared 7 bases from V and 5 bases from J, leaving 35 bases between. CDR3 length: 20 amino acids. Germline V CDR1 and CDR2: SEHNR, FQNEAQ (reference sequence). Scientists amplified the TCR beta CDR3 regions from RNA transcripts. After a first-round RT-PCR with HTBI primers, a second-round multiplex PCR was run. TCRdb analysed the multiplex PCR reads with MiXCR anew, one entry per CDR3 protein. The sample records about 740,000 distinct CDR3 sequences, roughly 40% being singletons.

The receptor was derived from an adult man with Graves' ophthalmopathy. The chain recombines TRBV7-9 with TRBJ1-1; no clear D gene. Sequencing used peripheral blood. The CDR3 nucleotides are TGTGCCAGCACCCATGGGAGTCTTAGGCAGCCGCAGACACGAAGAACTGAAGCTTTCTTT. Amino acids: CASTHGSLRQPQTRRTEAFF.